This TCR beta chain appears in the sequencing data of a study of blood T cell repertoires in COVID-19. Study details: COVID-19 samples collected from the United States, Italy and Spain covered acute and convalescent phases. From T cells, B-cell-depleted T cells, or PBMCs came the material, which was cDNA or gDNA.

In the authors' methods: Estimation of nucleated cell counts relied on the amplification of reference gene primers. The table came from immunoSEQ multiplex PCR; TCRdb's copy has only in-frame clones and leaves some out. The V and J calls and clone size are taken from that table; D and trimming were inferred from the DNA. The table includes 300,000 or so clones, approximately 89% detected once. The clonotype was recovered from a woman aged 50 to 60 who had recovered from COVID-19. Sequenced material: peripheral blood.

The CDR3 loop is CASSYSFSRGYGYTF. The CDR3 nucleotides read TGTGCCAGCAGTTACTCGTTCTCCAGGGGCTATGGCTACACCTTC. The rearrangement joins TRBV6-2 or TRBV6-3 to TRBJ1-2; possibly TRBD1 for D (6 bases). Germline V gene sequence: CDR1 MNHEY, CDR2 SVGEGT. CDR3 length equals 15 residues. The ends were cut back, 0 bases at V and 4 bases at J, with 12 bases in the middle.